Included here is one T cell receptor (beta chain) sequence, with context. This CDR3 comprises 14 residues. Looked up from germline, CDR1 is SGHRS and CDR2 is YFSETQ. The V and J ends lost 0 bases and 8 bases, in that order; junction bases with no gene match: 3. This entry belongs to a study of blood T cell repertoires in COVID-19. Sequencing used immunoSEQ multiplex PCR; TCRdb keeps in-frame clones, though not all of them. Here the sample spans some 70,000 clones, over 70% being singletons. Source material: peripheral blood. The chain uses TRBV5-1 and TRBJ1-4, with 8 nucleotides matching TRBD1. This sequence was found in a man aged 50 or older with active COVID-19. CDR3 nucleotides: TGCGCCAGCAGCTTGGGACAGGGGACGGAAAAACTGTTTTTT. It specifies CASSLGQGTEKLFF.